These 26 T cell receptor beta chains were sequenced from one sample in a study of shared clonotypes between healthy human individuals. Terminally differentiated effector memory CD45RA+ cells were excluded by CCR7 positive selection of CD45RO-negative cells. Only in-frame clones appear in the TCRdb table, and some are missing; sequencing was by immunoSEQ multiplex PCR. In the table there are about 2.2 million clones, 80% to 95% of which are singletons. The source material was naive CD8+ T cells from PBMCs. These receptors were obtained from a young man in good health. Some clones in this sample may be carry-over from other donors' samples.

For this clone: The identical CDR3 is also encoded by other nucleotide sequences in the sample. This chain joins TRBV5-1 and TRBJ2-7; no clear D. This CDR3 contains 13 residues. In germline, CDR1 is SGHRS, CDR2 YFSETQ. Trimming took 4 bases from V and 4 from J, leaving 12 bases between them. Written as DNA, the CDR3 is TGCGCCAGCAGCCTTGTCGGTGGGTACGAGCAGTACTTC. Encoded protein: CASSLVGGYEQYF.

This chain connects TRBV4-3 to TRBJ1-3; D gene unclear. V was pared by 1 base and J by 7 bases, with 11 bases between. The CDR3 has 14 residues. Germline V gives CDR1 LGHNA, CDR2 YSLEER. Here the CDR3 reads CASSQVGGGNTIYF. DNA of the CDR3: TGCGCCAGCAGCCAAGTAGGAGGCGGGAACACCATATATTTT.

V is TRBV4-3 and J is TRBJ2-7, with TRBD2 identical over 13 bases. Germline CDR1 LGHNA, CDR2 YSLEER. The trim removed 4 bases at V and 6 bases at J, leaving 6 bases unmatched. CDR3 length equals 15 residues. CDR3 protein: CASSLGLAGACEQYF. The CDR3 bases are TGCGCCAGCAGCCTCGGACTAGCGGGAGCCTGCGAGCAGTACTTC.

The chain carries TRBV28 and TRBJ2-3; D is perhaps TRBD1 (5 bases). V dropped 4 bases and J dropped 2 bases, with 16 bases sitting between them. The CDR3 runs to 16 residues. CDR1 and CDR2 (germline): MDHEN, SYDVKM. CDR3 region: CASSSLDTPYTDTQYF. CDR3 bases: TGTGCCAGCAGTTCCCTGGACACCCCCTACACAGATACGCAGTATTTT. Drawing the rest from reference TRBV28 and TRBJ2-3, the complete variable domain is DVKVTQSSRYLVKRTGEKVFLECVQDMDHENMFWYRQDPGLGLRLIYFSYDVKMKEKGDIPEGYSVSREKKERFSLILESASTNQTSMYLCASSSLDTPYTDTQYFGPGTRLTVL.

About this clone: The same CDR3 is also encoded by other DNA sequences in this sample. The rearrangement links TRBV6-1 to TRBJ2-7; TRBD2 aligns across 7 bases. Germline assignment: CDR1 MNHNS and CDR2 SASEGT. V lost 2 bases to trimming and J lost 4 bases; unmatched junction nucleotides: 8. There are 15 residues in the CDR3. The CDR3 DNA reads as TGTGCCAGCAGTGAATTGGGGGGGGTACCTTACGAGCAGTACTTC. Translating it yields CASSELGGVPYEQYF.

The chain combines TRBV27 with TRBJ2-1, with 11 nucleotides matching TRBD2. The CDR3 sequence is 14 residues long. Germline V gene data show CDR1 as MNHEY and CDR2 as SMNVEV (reference sequence). V lost 5 bases and J lost 9; bases outside the gene matches: 6. Written as DNA, the CDR3 is TGTGCCAGCAGTATAGCGGGAGGGATTGTTGAGCAGTTCTTC. The encoded protein is CASSIAGGIVEQFF.

On this clone: Other DNA variants within this sample encode the same CDR3. The rearrangement links TRBV6-5 to TRBJ2-1, with 11 bases matching TRBD2. Germline trimming cut 3 bases from V and 4 bases from J; bases unmatched to any gene: 2. The CDR3 loop spans 15 amino acids. Germline CDR1 is MNHEY and CDR2 is SVGAGI. The CDR3 here is CASSYLAGGYNEQFF. The CDR3 nucleotides are TGTGCCAGCAGTTATTTAGCGGGAGGGTACAATGAGCAGTTCTTC.

The V gene is TRBV19, the J gene TRBJ2-3, with TRBD2 identical over 10 bases. V shed 6 bases and J 2 bases; nucleotides not matched to a gene: 8. The CDR3 runs to 16 residues. Germline V gene sequence: CDR1 LNHDA, CDR2 SQIVND (reference sequence). The CDR3 DNA sequence: TGTGCCAGTAGCCCAACTAGCGGGGCATACACAGATACGCAGTATTTT. Its translation is CASSPTSGAYTDTQYF.

The chain recombines TRBV6-1 with TRBJ2-7; TRBD1 matches 7 bases. The CDR3 spans 13 residues. The V and J ends lost 11 bases and 5 bases, in that order; junction bases with no gene match: 12. CDR1 is MNHNS and CDR2 is SASEGT in the germline V gene. CDR3 sequence (DNA): TGTGCCGCCCAGAGACAGGGACGCAACGAGCAGTACTTC. Residues: CAAQRQGRNEQYF.

This chain connects TRBV10-3 to TRBJ2-7; a possible D gene is TRBD1 (6 bases). Between the trimmed V and J ends, which lost 8 bases and 3 bases, there was a span of 17 bases. The CDR3 covers 14 residues. Germline CDR1 reads ENHRY; CDR2 reads SYGVKD. The CDR3 is CAISHRESFYEQYF. CDR3 DNA sequence: TGTGCCATCTCTCACAGGGAGTCCTTCTACGAGCAGTACTTC.

The chain uses TRBV29-1 and TRBJ2-7, with D possibly being TRBD1 or TRBD2 (5 bases each). The CDR3 consists of 13 residues. Trimming stripped 6 bases from V and 7 bases from J, with 19 bases between. Germline lookup yields CDR1 SQVTM and CDR2 ANQGSEA. CDR3 coding DNA: TGCAGCGTGGAGACGGGGACCGGTCAGGAGCAGTACTTC. Translating gives CSVETGTGQEQYF.

The V gene is TRBV7-9, the J gene TRBJ2-7; 7 positions match TRBD1. The V and J ends lost 5 bases and 5 bases, in that order; junction bases with no gene match: 12. Germline CDR1 and CDR2: SEHNR and FQNEAQ (reference sequence). The CDR3 loop spans 15 amino acids. The CDR3 region has the DNA TGTGCCAGCAGCGCCGCGACAGGGTTAGGCCACGAGCAGTACTTC. Amino acid sequence: CASSAATGLGHEQYF.

This chain joins TRBV6-1 and TRBJ2-7, with D maybe TRBD2 (5 bases). The CDR3 sequence is 15 residues long. Germline V gene data show CDR1 as MNHNS and CDR2 as SASEGT. V was trimmed by 3 bases and J by 2 bases, leaving 14 bases between them. For the CDR3, the DNA is TGTGCCAGCAGTGATCGATTAAATAGCGCCTACGAGCAGTACTTC. Translation: CASSDRLNSAYEQYF.

V is TRBV5-4 and J is TRBJ1-2; a weak D match, TRBD1 (6 bases). The ends were cut back, 1 base at V and 6 bases at J, with 13 bases in the middle. CDR3 length: 14 amino acids. Germline V CDR1 and CDR2: SGHNT, YYREEE (reference sequence). The CDR3 spells CASSLFSGGNGYTF. The CDR3 bases are TGTGCCAGCAGCTTGTTTTCGGGGGGCAATGGCTACACCTTC.

This clone appeared a single time. Other nucleotide sequences from this sample produce the same CDR3. This chain connects TRBV9 to TRBJ2-7; TRBD1 aligns across 10 bases. CDR1 is SGDLS and CDR2 is YYNGEE in the germline V gene. V was clipped by 3 bases and J by 0 bases; unmatched bases: 3. This CDR3 contains 15 residues. The CDR3 nucleotides read TGTGCCAGCAGCGAGGGACAGGGGAGCTCCTACGAGCAGTACTTC. This gives the protein CASSEGQGSSYEQYF. The full variable domain, in which reference TRBV9 and TRBJ2-7 provide the parts outside the CDR3, is DSGVTQTPKHLITATGQRVTLRCSPRSGDLSVYWYQQSLDQGLQFLIQYYNGEERAKGNILERFSAQQFPDLHSELNLSSLELGDSALYFCASSEGQGSSYEQYFGPGTRLTVT.

The chain couples TRBV11-2 to TRBJ2-1; TRBD2 matches 13 bases. CDR1 and CDR2 from the germline V gene are SGHAT and FQNNGV. The V and J ends lost 6 bases and 0 bases, in that order; junction bases with no gene match: 5. The CDR3 spans 17 residues. The CDR3 here is CASSGLAGVSSYNEQFF. The CDR3 nucleotides read TGTGCCAGCAGTGGACTAGCGGGGGTGAGCTCCTACAATGAGCAGTTCTTC.

The chain is built from TRBV19 and TRBJ1-5, with D possibly matching TRBD1 (5 bases). Trimming cost V 2 bases and J 7 bases, with 15 bases left between them. The CDR3 is 15 amino acids. Germline V gene lookup returns CDR1 LNHDA and CDR2 SQIVND (reference sequence). CDR3 loop: CASSIFGGGNQPQHF. DNA for the CDR3: TGTGCCAGTAGTATATTCGGGGGGGGGAACCAGCCCCAGCATTTT. The whole variable domain, remainder taken from reference TRBV19 and TRBJ1-5, is DGGITQSPKYLFRKEGQNVTLSCEQNLNHDAMYWYRQDPGQGLRLIYYSQIVNDFQKGDIAEGYSVSREKKESFPLTVTSAQKNPTAFYLCASSIFGGGNQPQHFGDGTRLSIL.

CDR3 sequence: CASSSPYVRGDEQYF. The CDR3 region has the DNA TGTGCCAGCAGTTCTCCTTATGTTCGGGGGGACGAGCAGTACTTC. The chain recombines TRBV28 with TRBJ2-7; 7 bases align to TRBD2. V was pared by 4 bases and J by 5 bases, with 11 bases of the junction left unmatched. The CDR3 has 15 residues. Germline CDR1 MDHEN, CDR2 SYDVKM.

This clone was seen a handful of times. The gene calls are TRBV9 and TRBJ1-2, with 11 bases identical to TRBD1. Per the germline V gene, CDR1 is SGDLS and CDR2 is YYNGEE. This CDR3 is built from 16 residues. The ends lost 1 base at V and 4 bases at J; junction bases unmatched: 6. The CDR3 nucleotides are TGTGCCAGCAGCGTACCCCGGACAGGGGGCTCCTATGGCTACACCTTC. This encodes CASSVPRTGGSYGYTF.

Concerning this clone itself: The identical CDR3 is also encoded by other nucleotide sequences in the sample. The chain is built from TRBV9 and TRBJ2-1; 9 positions agree with TRBD2. The CDR3 has 16 amino acids. Germline V CDR1 and CDR2: SGDLS, YYNGEE. Losses at the gene ends were 3 bases for V and 0 bases for J; bases not matched to a gene: 4. The DNA for the CDR3 is TGTGCCAGCAGCGCCAGAGCGGGGGGCTCCTACAATGAGCAGTTCTTC. The encoded protein is CASSARAGGSYNEQFF.

This clone has only one observation. The rearrangement joins TRBV5-5 to TRBJ1-4, with D possibly matching TRBD1 (6 bases). Germline CDR1 and CDR2: SGHKS and YYEKEE (reference sequence). The CDR3 loop spans 17 amino acids. The V and J ends lost 0 bases and 0 bases respectively, with 12 bases between them. The CDR3 sequence: CASSLAMTGATNEKLFF. The CDR3 DNA follows: TGTGCCAGCAGCTTGGCCATGACAGGAGCAACTAATGAAAAACTGTTTTTT.

The chain employs TRBV27 and TRBJ2-1; D not resolved. CDR3 size: 13 residues. V lost 1 base and J lost 6, with 7 bases in between. The germline V gene encodes CDR1 MNHEY and CDR2 SMNVEV (reference sequence). Written as DNA, the CDR3 is TGTGCCAGCAGTTTATTTGTGCTCAATGAGCAGTTCTTC. Its translation is CASSLFVLNEQFF.

V usage is TRBV18 and J usage is TRBJ2-1; D perhaps matches TRBD2 (5 bases). The length of the CDR3 is 15 residues. Per germline, CDR1 KGHSH and CDR2 LQKENI. V was clipped by 3 bases and J by 0 bases, with 9 bases between them. The CDR3 reads CASSPATSSYNEQFF. The CDR3 DNA is TGTGCCAGCTCACCGGCTACTAGCTCCTACAATGAGCAGTTCTTC.

Details on this clone: The same CDR3 also results from other DNA sequences found in this sample. The chain carries TRBV5-6 and TRBJ1-5; a weak D match, TRBD1 (6 bases). Trimming shortened V by 0 bases and J by 7 bases, and 14 bases separated the two germline ends. The CDR3 covers 15 residues. CDR1 and CDR2 (germline): SGHDT, YYEEEE. Here the CDR3 reads CASSLAGGGRQPQHF. The CDR3 DNA follows: TGTGCCAGCAGCTTGGCCGGAGGGGGGCGCCAGCCCCAGCATTTT.

V usage is TRBV5-1 and J usage is TRBJ2-7; 8 bases fit TRBD2. Germline trimming cut 4 bases from V and 2 bases from J; bases unmatched to any gene: 8. Germline V gives CDR1 SGHRS, CDR2 YFSETQ. This CDR3 region has 15 residues. CDR3 bases: TGCGCCAGCAGCCCGGAGGCGGGAGGAACCTACGAGCAGTACTTC. The encoded protein is CASSPEAGGTYEQYF.

This chain uses TRBV7-9 with TRBJ1-5; D remains ambiguous. The V end lost 2 bases, the J end lost 0 bases, and 11 bases lay between the germline ends. From germline, CDR1 is SEHNR and CDR2 FQNEAQ (reference sequence). This CDR3 has 16 amino acids. The DNA of the CDR3 is TGTGCCAGCAGCTTATTCCCGGGTCCTAGCAATCAGCCCCAGCATTTT. It encodes CASSLFPGPSNQPQHF.